This T cell receptor (beta chain) was recovered during a study of shared clonotypes between healthy human individuals. About the research overall: Donor composition was two women and three men, aged 18 to 49.

Ten immunoSEQ deep assay plates held the unsorted PBMC DNA. In the source study's methods: Quality scores were absent from the junction-only immunoSEQ sequences, so filtering differed. Measured with immunoSEQ multiplex PCR; TCRdb has only the in-frame clones, and not every one. That table furnishes V, J and clone size, whereas the DNA furnished D and trimming. This sample has fewer than 550,000 clones, with roughly 79% found just once. Looked up from germline, CDR1 is MGHRA and CDR2 is YSYEKL. The CDR3 consists of 16 residues. Losses at the gene ends were 1 base for V and 3 bases for J; bases not matched to a gene: 4. The table lists this clone with a few counts.

Material: PBMCs. The rearrangement joins TRBV4-1 to TRBJ2-2; 8 nucleotides agree with TRBD2. This receptor was obtained from a woman aged 40 to 49 in good health. Some clones in this sample may be carry-over from other donors' samples. CDR3 residues: CASSQGTSFDTGELFF. In DNA form, the CDR3 reads TGCGCCAGCAGCCAAGGGACTAGCTTTGACACCGGGGAGCTGTTTTTT.